This TCR beta chain is drawn from a study of shared clonotypes between healthy human individuals. Assay used: immunoSEQ multiplex PCR; TCRdb lists only in-frame clones, some missing. The table shows just over 2,000,000 clones, with less than 95% occurring only once. This CDR3 contains 14 residues. Trimming cost V 0 bases and J 0 bases, with 4 bases left between them. Germline assignment: CDR1 MNHNY and CDR2 SVGAGI (reference sequence). CD45RO negativity and positive selection for CCR7 defined naive CD8 cells, a population that excluded terminally differentiated effector memory CD45RA+ cells. The gene calls are TRBV6-6 and TRBJ2-3; D is uncertain. Sequenced material: naive CD8+ T cells sorted from blood. This receptor was taken from a man aged 18 to 30 in good health. The CDR3 sequence is CASSYSSSTDTQYF. CDR3 DNA: TGTGCCAGCAGTTACTCGAGTAGCACAGATACGCAGTATTTT.